This entry lists 29 T cell receptor beta chains sequenced from one sample in a study of graft-versus-host responses after intestinal transplantation. TCRdb's copy holds only in-frame clones and misses some; the assay was immunoSEQ multiplex PCR. Of fewer than 850 clones in the sample, 85% to 90% were seen once. Lymphocytes from graft epithelium and lamina propria were isolated. This specimen consisted of ileum tissue, obtained around 22 days after intestinal transplant. Every receptor here comes from a human patient who received an intestinal transplant, so some T cells may come from the graft donor.

The V call is TRBV4-1, the J call TRBJ2-2, with D possibly being TRBD1 (5 bases). The CDR3 is made up of 16 amino acids. CDR1 MGHRA and CDR2 YSYEKL come from the germline V gene. The V and J ends lost 4 bases and 5 bases respectively, with 17 bases between them. CDR3 nucleotide sequence: TGCGCCAGCAGCCCTGTGGACATGGGTTTTACCGGGGAGCTGTTTTTT. It codes for CASSPVDMGFTGELFF.

The J gene is TRBJ2-7, the V gene TRBV7-9, with 9 bases matching TRBD1. Germline V gene lookup returns CDR1 SEHNR and CDR2 FQNEAQ (reference sequence). The V and J ends lost 5 bases and 1 base, in that order; junction bases with no gene match: 6. The CDR3 runs to 15 residues. CDR3 amino acids: CASSASTGGSYEQYF. CDR3 DNA sequence: TGTGCCAGCAGCGCCTCGACAGGGGGGTCCTACGAGCAGTACTTC. The full variable domain, rest sourced from reference TRBV7-9 and TRBJ2-7, is DTGVSQNPRHKITKRGQNVTFRCDPISEHNRLYWYRQTLGQGPEFLTYFQNEAQLEKSRLLSDRFSAERPKGSFSTLEIQRTEQGDSAMYLCASSASTGGSYEQYFGPGTRLTVT.

V is TRBV7-2 and J is TRBJ1-2; D possibly corresponds to TRBD1 (5 bases). Germline lookup yields CDR1 SGHTA and CDR2 FQGNSA. The CDR3 length is 18 residues. The ends were cut back, 4 bases at V and 0 bases at J, with 21 bases in the middle. The CDR3 is CASSSTLWWQGPNYGYTF. CDR3 bases: TGTGCCAGCAGCTCGACCCTGTGGTGGCAGGGCCCTAACTATGGCTACACCTTC.

The chain is built from TRBV28 and TRBJ2-1, with 16 bases matching TRBD2. This CDR3 comprises 18 residues. The junction had 5 bases not matched to a gene; V was cut back by 0 bases and J by 6 bases. Germline V gene sequence: CDR1 MDHEN, CDR2 SYDVKM. The CDR3, as DNA: TGTGCCAGCAGTTTATGGAGAGGGACTAGCGGGAGGGGCAATGAGCAGTTCTTC. Translating gives CASSLWRGTSGRGNEQFF.

The chain has TRBV7-5 and TRBJ2-3; the table's D call, TRBD2, was not checked against the DNA. TRBV7-5 is marked as a pseudogene. The CDR3 extends over 17 amino acids. This chain's CDR3 is CASSSGTSGKFTDTQYF. The CDR3 nucleotides read TGTGCCAGCAGCTCCGGGACTAGCGGGAAGTTCACAGATACGCAGTATTTT.

The V gene is TRBV5-6, the J gene TRBJ2-7; no definite D call. Trimming pared 2 bases from V and 5 bases from J, leaving 14 bases between. This CDR3 spans 14 amino acids. Germline assignment: CDR1 SGHDT and CDR2 YYEEEE. Written as DNA, the CDR3 is TGTGCCAGCAGCTTTATTGGGATGATCCACGAGCAGTACTTC. This translates into CASSFIGMIHEQYF.

The chain carries TRBV9 and TRBJ1-3, with 7 nucleotides matching TRBD1. J was trimmed by 3 bases and V by 4 bases; bases with no gene match: 4. Germline CDR1 SGDLS, CDR2 YYNGEE. The CDR3 is made up of 14 amino acids. DNA of the CDR3: TGTGCCAGCAGCCCCCGGGACAGTGGAAACACCATATATTTT. This sequence encodes CASSPRDSGNTIYF.

J is TRBJ2-5 and V is TRBV9, with TRBD1 matching 12 bases. The CDR3 extends over 15 amino acids. Germline V gene sequence: CDR1 SGDLS, CDR2 YYNGEE. J was trimmed by 4 bases and V by 3 bases; bases with no gene match: 4. This CDR3 is CASSAGTGGGETQYF. The CDR3 nucleotides read TGTGCCAGCAGCGCCGGGACAGGGGGCGGAGAGACCCAGTACTTC.

In this sample, this clone turned up once. The J gene is TRBJ1-2, the V gene TRBV6-1; 8 nucleotides line up with TRBD1. The CDR3 covers 15 residues. V was clipped by 5 bases and J by 4 bases; unmatched bases: 9. Germline V gene sequence: CDR1 MNHNS, CDR2 SASEGT. CDR3 in amino acids: CASSRNRQGIYGYTF. CDR3 sequence (DNA): TGTGCCAGCAGTCGAAATCGACAGGGGATCTATGGCTACACCTTC.

The chain uses TRBV5-8 and TRBJ2-5; D unresolved. Matching the DNA end better, TRBJ2-7 makes the J call doubtful. The CDR3 is 11 amino acids. In germline, CDR1 is SGHTS, CDR2 YDEGEE. In DNA form, the CDR3 reads TGTGCCAGCAGCTTAACCTACGAGCAGTACTTC. As protein: CASSLTYEQYF.

The sample holds one count of this clone. V gene TRBV10-3 combines with J gene TRBJ1-5; D remains unclear. The CDR3 length is 12 residues. Germline V gives CDR1 ENHRY, CDR2 SYGVKD. The V end lost 6 bases, the J end lost 9 bases, and 12 bases lay between the germline ends. The CDR3 region is CAIRTPKGPQHF. CDR3 sequence (DNA): TGTGCCATCAGGACACCCAAGGGGCCCCAGCATTTT.

V gene TRBV5-4 combines with J gene TRBJ2-7; 9 bases agree with TRBD2. V was pared by 3 bases and J by 6 bases, with 16 bases of the junction left unmatched. The CDR3 extends over 17 amino acids. The germline CDR1 and CDR2 sequences are SGHNT and YYREEE (reference sequence). The CDR3, as DNA: TGTGCCAGCAGCTCCTCTAGCGGGATAGGGCGTTTGGGCGAGCAGTACTTC. Translating gives CASSSSSGIGRLGEQYF.

The rearrangement links TRBV11-3 to TRBJ1-5; D call uncertain. CDR3 length: 19 amino acids. Per germline, CDR1 SGHNT and CDR2 YENEEA. V was cut by 4 bases and J by 0 bases, with 22 bases left in between. The CDR3 bases are TGTGCCAGCAGCTCCCTAAGTAAAAGTCCGGAATATAGCAATCAGCCCCAGCATTTT. This gives the protein CASSSLSKSPEYSNQPQHF. Supplemented by reference TRBV11-3 and TRBJ1-5, the full variable domain reads EAGVVQSPRYKIIEKKQPVAFWCNPISGHNTLYWYLQNLGQGPELLIRYENEEAVDDSQLPKDRFSAERLKGVDSTLKIQPAELGDSAVYLCASSSLSKSPEYSNQPQHFGDGTRLSIL.

This chain links TRBV5-1 with TRBJ2-7; D tentatively reads TRBD1 or TRBD2 (5 bases each). The CDR3 has 14 amino acids. Germline loops: CDR1 SGHRS, CDR2 YFSETQ. The V and J ends lost 2 bases and 2 bases respectively, with 11 bases between them. The CDR3: CASSLLGRTYEQYF. CDR3 nucleotide sequence: TGCGCCAGCAGCTTATTGGGACGGACCTACGAGCAGTACTTC.

V and J are TRBV30 and TRBJ2-1; 8 positions match TRBD2. CDR1 and CDR2 from the germline V gene are GTSNPN and SVGIG (reference sequence). V gave up 1 base and J gave up 7 bases; unmatched junction bases: 9. CDR3 length equals 15 residues. CDR3 amino acids: CAWSGPGLEKNEQFF. CDR3 DNA: TGTGCCTGGAGTGGACCGGGACTAGAGAAAAATGAGCAGTTCTTC. The full variable domain, in which reference TRBV30 and TRBJ2-1 provide the parts outside the CDR3, is SQTIHQWPATLVQPVGSPLSLECTVEGTSNPNLYWYRQAAGRGLQLLFYSVGIGQISSEVPQNLSASRPQDRQFILSSKKLLLSDSGFYLCAWSGPGLEKNEQFFGPGTRLTVL.

This clone was detected only once. This chain uses TRBV5-1 with TRBJ2-5; 8 bases fit TRBD2. J was trimmed by 2 bases and V by 2 bases; bases with no gene match: 2. Germline values: CDR1 SGHRS, CDR2 YFSETQ. CDR3 length: 14 residues. The CDR3 here is CASSFLAGQETQYF. The DNA of the CDR3 is TGCGCCAGCAGCTTCCTAGCGGGTCAAGAGACCCAGTACTTC.

This sequence joins TRBV2 and TRBJ2-7; 8 bases line up with TRBD2. Germline trimming cut 10 bases from V and 2 bases from J; bases unmatched to any gene: 10. The CDR3 covers 14 residues. The germline gives CDR1 SNHLY, CDR2 FYNNEI. CDR3 in amino acids: CAIGGLAGPYEQYF. The DNA for the CDR3 is TGTGCCATAGGGGGGCTAGCGGGCCCCTACGAGCAGTACTTC.

The chain combines TRBV28 with TRBJ2-7; D gene uncertain. The V end lost 8 bases, the J end lost 0 bases, and 11 bases lay between the germline ends. The CDR3 contains 13 residues. Germline loops: CDR1 MDHEN, CDR2 SYDVKM. CDR3 sequence: CASLEASSYEQYF. The CDR3 nucleotides read TGTGCCAGCCTAGAGGCGAGCTCCTACGAGCAGTACTTC.

The chain recombines TRBV27 with TRBJ2-7, with 7 bases lining up with TRBD1. The CDR3 sequence is 14 residues long. Trimming at V came to 6 bases and at J to 3 bases, leaving 8 bases not matched to a gene. Germline lookup yields CDR1 MNHEY and CDR2 SMNVEV (reference sequence). CDR3 amino acids: CASSQAGTDYEQYF. DNA of the CDR3: TGTGCCAGCAGCCAGGCCGGGACAGACTACGAGCAGTACTTC.

The chain combines TRBV6-5 with TRBJ1-5; a possible D gene is TRBD1 (6 bases). V shed 6 bases and J shed 5 bases, with 14 bases lying between them. This CDR3 comprises 14 residues. Germline assignment: CDR1 MNHEY and CDR2 SVGAGI. The CDR3 DNA is TGTGCCAGCAGGCCACGGGGGCGAGATCAGCCCCAGCATTTT. Encoded protein: CASRPRGRDQPQHF.

V and J are TRBV27 and TRBJ2-3, with 8 bases aligning to TRBD1. The germline CDR1 and CDR2 sequences are MNHEY and SMNVEV (reference sequence). Trimming removed 3 bases from V and 1 base from J; junction bases left unmatched: 0. The CDR3 has 14 residues. The DNA for the CDR3 is TGTGCCAGCAGTTTGGACAGGGGCACAGATACGCAGTATTTT. This gives the protein CASSLDRGTDTQYF.

The V call is TRBV4-3, the J call TRBJ1-2, with no clear D. CDR3 size: 15 residues. Trimming shortened V by 0 bases and J by 4 bases, and 12 bases separated the two germline ends. Germline CDR1 LGHNA, CDR2 YSLEER. The CDR3 DNA reads as TGCGCCAGCAGCCAAGATTGGATCGGATTCTATGGCTACACCTTC. Amino acids: CASSQDWIGFYGYTF.

The CDR3 protein is CARLVAGSSYNEQFF. The CDR3 DNA reads TGTGCCAGACTAGTAGCGGGAAGCTCCTACAATGAGCAGTTCTTC. This rearrangement joins TRBV2 to TRBJ2-1; TRBD2 agrees at 8 bases. The V segment lost 9 bases and the J segment 0 bases; nucleotides outside the gene matches: 7. The CDR3 consists of 15 residues. Germline V gene sequence: CDR1 SNHLY, CDR2 FYNNEI.

This clone was recorded only once. It is unclear where the CDR3 begins or ends on the DNA, so no DNA is shown, and the CDR3 is as TCRdb lists it. The genes are TRBV6-6 and TRBJ1-5. The CDR3 region is 12 residues in length, termini included. Germline CDR1 and CDR2: MNHNY and SVGAGI (reference sequence). CDR3 amino acids: CASSSSPQPQHF.

The CDR3 region is CASSQVKCSRKTYGYTF. The CDR3 DNA follows: TGTGCCAGCAGTCAGGTTAAATGCTCTAGAAAGACCTATGGCTACACCTTC. The J gene is TRBJ1-2, the V gene TRBV6-8, with D unclear. Trimming left V 5 bases short and J 4 bases short, with 23 bases between. CDR3 length equals 17 residues. The germline gives CDR1 MNHGY, CDR2 SAAAGT.

The rearrangement uses TRBV19 and TRBJ2-3; TRBD1 matches at 8 bases. CDR3 length equals 15 residues. Looked up from germline, CDR1 is LNHDA and CDR2 is SQIVND (reference sequence). V lost 5 bases to trimming and J lost 5 bases; unmatched junction nucleotides: 9. This CDR3 is CASSRGQGRGDTQYF. The CDR3 DNA is TGTGCCAGTAGTCGCGGACAGGGACGAGGAGATACGCAGTATTTT.

CDR3 nucleotides: TGTGCCAGCAGTTTGGTAGGGGGCTTCACTGAAGCTTTCTTT. Its translation: CASSLVGGFTEAFF. This chain joins TRBV27 and TRBJ1-1; TRBD1 aligns across 7 bases. The V segment lost 3 bases and the J segment 4 bases; nucleotides outside the gene matches: 5. This CDR3 has 14 residues. Germline-derived CDR1 and CDR2 are MNHEY and SMNVEV (reference sequence).

This clone has just a few counts. V usage is TRBV20-1 and J usage is TRBJ2-5, with D unresolved. CDR1 and CDR2 (germline): DFQATT, SNEGSKA (reference sequence). V dropped 6 bases and J dropped 5 bases, with 7 bases sitting between them. This CDR3 comprises 10 residues. Written as DNA, the CDR3 is TGCAGTGCCTCAGACGAGACCCAGTACTTC. This translates into CSASDETQYF.

This chain links TRBV4-2 with TRBJ2-5, with D maybe TRBD2 (6 bases). Germline loops: CDR1 LGHNA, CDR2 YNFKEQ. This CDR3 spans 14 amino acids. V was cut by 0 bases and J by 5 bases, with 10 bases left in between. The CDR3 DNA follows: TGTGCCAGCAGCCAAGAGTCTAGCGTTGAGACCCAGTACTTC. This translates into CASSQESSVETQYF.